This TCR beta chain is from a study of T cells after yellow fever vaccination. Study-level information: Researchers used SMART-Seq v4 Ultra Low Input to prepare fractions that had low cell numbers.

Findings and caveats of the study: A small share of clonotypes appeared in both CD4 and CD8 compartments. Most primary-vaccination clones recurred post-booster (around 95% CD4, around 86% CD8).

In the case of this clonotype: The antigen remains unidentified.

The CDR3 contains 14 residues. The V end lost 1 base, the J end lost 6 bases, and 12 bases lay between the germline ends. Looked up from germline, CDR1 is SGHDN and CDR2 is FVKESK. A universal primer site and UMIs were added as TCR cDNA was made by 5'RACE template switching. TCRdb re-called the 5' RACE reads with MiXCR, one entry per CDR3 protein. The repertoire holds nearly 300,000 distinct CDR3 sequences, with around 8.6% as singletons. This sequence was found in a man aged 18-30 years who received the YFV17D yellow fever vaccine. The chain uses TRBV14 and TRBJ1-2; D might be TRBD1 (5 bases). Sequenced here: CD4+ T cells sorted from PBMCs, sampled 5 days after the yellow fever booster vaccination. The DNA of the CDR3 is TGTGCCAGCAGCCAAGTCCCTCAGGGCCATGGCTACACCTTC. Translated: CASSQVPQGHGYTF.